Presented here are 11 T cell receptor beta chains from one specimen sequenced in a study of PD-1 blockade in classical Hodgkin lymphoma. Autologous stem cell transplantation was followed by relapse in every patient, and brentuximab vedotin exposure varied. TCRdb's copy holds only in-frame clones and misses some; the assay was immunoSEQ multiplex PCR. The table lists thousands of clones, 63% of them singletons. This sample comprised peripheral blood mononuclear cells (PBMCs), obtained at baseline. The receptor set was obtained from a human donor with classical Hodgkin lymphoma.

This chain links TRBV19 with TRBJ2-3; TRBD2 agrees at 9 bases. The V and J ends lost 8 bases and 1 base, in that order; junction bases with no gene match: 7. Germline CDR1 is LNHDA and CDR2 is SQIVND (reference sequence). The CDR3 covers 15 residues. The CDR3 region has the DNA TGTGCCAGTCGGTATAGCGGGGGAGGCACAGATACGCAGTATTTT. It translates to CASRYSGGGTDTQYF.

This clone has just one count. The rearrangement links TRBV18 to TRBJ1-5; D unresolved. The germline V gene has CDR1 KGHSH and CDR2 LQKENI. The CDR3 runs 13 residues. Trimming took off 0 bases at V and 7 bases at J, with 7 bases between the two ends. CDR3 residues: CASSPPGFQPQHF. CDR3 bases: TGTGCCAGCTCACCACCCGGGTTCCAGCCCCAGCATTTT. The full variable domain, in which reference TRBV18 and TRBJ1-5 provide the parts outside the CDR3, is NAGVMQNPRHLVRRRGQEARLRCSPMKGHSHVYWYRQLPEEGLKFMVYLQKENIIDESGMPKERFSAEFPKEGPSILRIQQVVRGDSAAYFCASSPPGFQPQHFGDGTRLSIL.

The chain carries TRBV4-2 and TRBJ2-1, with 8 bases lining up with TRBD1. V lost 5 bases and J lost 8; bases outside the gene matches: 11. CDR3 size: 15 residues. CDR1 is LGHNA and CDR2 is YNFKEQ in the germline V gene. CDR3 sequence (DNA): TGTGCCAGCAGCTCGTCCGCGACAGGGGACTATGAGCAGTTCTTC. Protein sequence: CASSSSATGDYEQFF.

This chain joins TRBV6-6 and TRBJ1-1, with D possibly being TRBD1 (6 bases). Germline CDR1 and CDR2: MNHNY and SVGAGI (reference sequence). Trimming took 2 bases from V and 7 from J, leaving 11 bases between them. The CDR3 totals 13 residues. The CDR3 reads CASSYRRTDEAFF. The CDR3 DNA reads TGTGCCAGCAGTTACCGCAGGACAGATGAAGCTTTCTTT.

V gene TRBV11-3 combines with J gene TRBJ2-1; D not certain. V was clipped by 3 bases and J by 6 bases, with 18 bases between them. This CDR3 region has 16 residues. Germline V gene lookup returns CDR1 SGHNT and CDR2 YENEEA. CDR3 nucleotides: TGTGCCAGCAGCTTGGCGGCCTTTCGCACCACCAATGAGCAGTTCTTC. It specifies CASSLAAFRTTNEQFF.

The rearrangement uses TRBV10-2 and TRBJ2-7; D not certain. The V gene's germline CDR1 is WSHSY and CDR2 SAAADI. V was cut by 4 bases and J by 4 bases, with 8 bases left in between. There are 12 residues in the CDR3. CDR3: CASSGSGYEQYF. CDR3 bases: TGCGCCAGCAGTGGATCGGGTTACGAGCAGTACTTC.

The chain joins TRBV2 to TRBJ2-5, with a possible D match to TRBD2 (6 bases). This CDR3 region has 16 residues. V lost 1 base and J lost 1, with 13 bases in between. Germline loops: CDR1 SNHLY, CDR2 FYNNEI. As DNA, the CDR3 is TGTGCCAGCAGTGAAGGGAGGGTTCGCACCCAAGAGACCCAGTACTTC. Amino acids: CASSEGRVRTQETQYF.

V usage is TRBV7-8 and J usage is TRBJ2-1, with 11 bases that match TRBD2. The ends lost 5 bases at V and 5 bases at J; junction bases unmatched: 8. Germline-derived CDR1 and CDR2 are SGHVS and FQNEAQ. The CDR3 totals 16 residues. As DNA, the CDR3 is TGTGCCAGCAGCCACAACACACTAGCGGGGGACAATGAGCAGTTCTTC. Translation: CASSHNTLAGDNEQFF. The full variable domain, its missing parts supplied by reference TRBV7-8 and TRBJ2-1, is GAGVSQSPRYKVAKRGQDVALRCDPISGHVSLFWYQQALGQGPEFLTYFQNEAQLDKSGLPSDRFFAERPEGSVSTLKIQRTQQEDSAVYLCASSHNTLAGDNEQFFGPGTRLTVL.

The genes are TRBV28 and TRBJ1-3; D remains unclear. The CDR3 loop spans 15 amino acids. V was clipped by 5 bases and J by 0 bases, with 11 bases between them. Germline CDR1 is MDHEN and CDR2 is SYDVKM. In DNA, the CDR3 is TGTGCCAGCAGTCCCCTTGGGAGCTCTGGAAACACCATATATTTT. Translating gives CASSPLGSSGNTIYF.

The CDR3 is CASSVGIAGSTDTQYF. CDR3 DNA: TGTGCCAGCAGCGTAGGGATAGCGGGGAGCACAGATACGCAGTATTTT. The gene calls are TRBV9 and TRBJ2-3, with 8 bases identical to TRBD2. This CDR3 has 16 residues. J lost 0 bases, V lost 0 bases, and 3 bases had no gene match. CDR1 is SGDLS, CDR2 YYNGEE, per germline.

This clone was detected a few times. CDR3 loop: CAWSVGTRYGYTF. For the CDR3, the DNA is TGTGCCTGGAGTGTCGGCACGCGGTATGGCTACACCTTC. J is TRBJ1-2 and V is TRBV30; D uncertain. V dropped 0 bases and J dropped 5 bases, with 10 bases sitting between them. Germline CDR1 reads GTSNPN; CDR2 reads SVGIG (reference sequence). The CDR3 is 13 residues long.